This entry describes one T cell receptor beta chain. V was cut by 4 bases and J by 6 bases, with 16 bases left in between. The CDR3 has 15 residues. The germline gives CDR1 KGHDR, CDR2 SFDVKD. TCRdb re-called the RT-PCR reads through MiXCR, storing one row per CDR3 protein. The table records fewer than 800,000 distinct CDR3 sequences, 13% to 15% of them present only once. The V and J genes are TRBV24-1 and TRBJ2-3; the D is unclear. This sequence was found in a female donor in good health, serving as a healthy control. Sequences were obtained from memory CD4+ T cells from blood. The CDR3 DNA reads as TGTGCCACCAGTGACTATCAATCTACGGCGGATACGCAGTATTTT. It yields the protein CATSDYQSTADTQYF.